This is a list of T cell receptor beta chains from one sample in a study of blood T cell repertoires in COVID-19. The repertoire was sequenced with immunoSEQ multiplex PCR; TCRdb's copy has only in-frame clones and lacks some. The sample records some 50,000 clones, about 84% being singletons. The material sequenced was peripheral blood. The receptors come from a human donor in a cohort sampled during active COVID-19. Each CDR3 is given with its conserved first and last residue. Fields, in order: clone size, D gene, J gene, V gene, CDR3 protein, CDR3 DNA. D genes are given only for firm matches. Clone size is not always given. Where it is, it says once, few, many or a class for expanded clones.

clone_size: NA; d_call: TRBD2; j_call: TRBJ2-5; v_call: TRBV7-2; cdr3_aa: CASSPTSGGAGTQYF; cdr3_nt: TGTGCCAGCAGCCCGACTAGCGGGGGGGCCGGGACCCAGTACTTC
clone_size: NA; d_call: NA; j_call: TRBJ1-2; v_call: TRBV5-4; cdr3_aa: CASSLQGAGGYTF; cdr3_nt: TGTGCCAGCAGCTTGCAAGGGGCTGGTGGCTACACCTTC
clone_size: once; d_call: TRBD1; j_call: TRBJ1-1; v_call: TRBV5-4; cdr3_aa: CASSSPDRGRDAFF; cdr3_nt: TGTGCCAGCAGCTCCCCTGACAGGGGGCGCGACGCTTTCTTT
clone_size: NA; d_call: NA; j_call: TRBJ1-2; v_call: TRBV15; cdr3_aa: CATSRLGGAATNYGYTF; cdr3_nt: TGTGCCACCAGCAGATTAGGAGGGGCCGCGACTAACTATGGCTACACCTTC
clone_size: NA; d_call: NA; j_call: TRBJ2-1; v_call: TRBV7-2; cdr3_aa: CASNQGGPGSYNEQFF; cdr3_nt: TGTGCCAGCAATCAAGGGGGTCCTGGCTCCTACAATGAGCAGTTCTTC
clone_size: NA; d_call: TRBD2; j_call: TRBJ2-7; v_call: TRBV6-1; cdr3_aa: CASSEVSSGRSEQYF; cdr3_nt: TGTGCCAGCAGTGAAGTCTCTAGCGGGAGAAGTGAGCAGTACTTC
clone_size: NA; d_call: NA; j_call: TRBJ2-3; v_call: TRBV30; cdr3_aa: CAWRLAASTDTQYF; cdr3_nt: TGTGCCTGGAGGTTAGCGGCTAGCACAGATACGCAGTATTTT
clone_size: NA; d_call: NA; j_call: TRBJ1-5; v_call: TRBV11-2; cdr3_aa: CASSLDTGGNQPQHF; cdr3_nt: TGTGCCAGCAGCTTAGATACGGGGGGCAACCAGCCCCAGCATTTT
clone_size: NA; d_call: TRBD2; j_call: TRBJ2-2; v_call: TRBV9; cdr3_aa: CASSVVASGGTGELFF; cdr3_nt: TGTGCCAGCAGCGTAGTTGCTAGCGGGGGGACCGGGGAGCTGTTTTTT
clone_size: NA; d_call: NA; j_call: TRBJ1-4; v_call: TRBV7-2; cdr3_aa: CASSLGGGGGEKLFF; cdr3_nt: TGTGCCAGCAGCTTAGGGGGAGGGGGTGGTGAAAAACTGTTTTTT
clone_size: NA; d_call: TRBD1; j_call: TRBJ1-1; v_call: TRBV15; cdr3_aa: CATSVGTDTEAFF; cdr3_nt: TGTGCCACCAGCGTTGGGACAGACACTGAAGCTTTCTTT
clone_size: NA; d_call: TRBD1; j_call: TRBJ1-2; v_call: TRBV2; cdr3_aa: CATDGTASVSGYTF; cdr3_nt: TGTGCCACGGACGGGACAGCGTCTGTGAGCGGCTACACCTTC
clone_size: NA; d_call: NA; j_call: TRBJ1-6; v_call: TRBV9; cdr3_aa: CASSTGQSSYNSPLHF; cdr3_nt: TGTGCCAGCAGCACCGGACAGAGCTCCTATAATTCACCCCTCCACTTT
clone_size: NA; d_call: TRBD1; j_call: TRBJ2-3; v_call: TRBV5-1; cdr3_aa: CASSQTGLSTDTQYF; cdr3_nt: TGCGCCAGCAGCCAGACAGGGCTAAGTACAGATACGCAGTATTTT
clone_size: NA; d_call: TRBD2; j_call: TRBJ2-2; v_call: TRBV5-1; cdr3_aa: CASSWTSGGAFTGELFF; cdr3_nt: TGCGCCAGCAGCTGGACTAGCGGGGGGGCCTTCACCGGGGAGCTGTTTTTT
clone_size: NA; d_call: TRBD2; j_call: TRBJ2-1; v_call: TRBV7-3; cdr3_aa: CASSLIGGGAPRNEQFF; cdr3_nt: TGTGCCAGCAGCTTAATTGGCGGGGGGGCCCCTAGGAATGAGCAGTTCTTC
clone_size: NA; d_call: NA; j_call: TRBJ2-1; v_call: TRBV6-4; cdr3_aa: CASSVEVASYNEQFF; cdr3_nt: TGTGCCAGCAGTGTAGAAGTAGCGTCCTACAATGAGCAGTTCTTC
clone_size: NA; d_call: TRBD2; j_call: TRBJ2-7; v_call: TRBV11-2; cdr3_aa: CASSLGTSGGIYEQYF; cdr3_nt: TGTGCCAGCAGCTTAGGGACTAGCGGAGGCATATACGAGCAGTACTTC
clone_size: NA; d_call: NA; j_call: TRBJ2-3; v_call: TRBV13; cdr3_aa: CASSSLTGFADTQYF; cdr3_nt: TGTGCCAGCAGCTCTCTTACGGGGTTTGCAGATACGCAGTATTTT
clone_size: NA; d_call: NA; j_call: TRBJ1-2; v_call: TRBV1; cdr3_aa: CTSSRRQKTYGYTF; cdr3_nt: TGCACCAGCAGCCGCCGACAGAAAACCTATGGCTACACCTTC
clone_size: NA; d_call: TRBD1; j_call: TRBJ1-1; v_call: TRBV5-1; cdr3_aa: CASSLTTGGAAAEAFF; cdr3_nt: TGCGCCAGCAGCCTAACTACAGGGGGCGCGGCCGCTGAAGCTTTCTTT